The 15 T cell receptor beta chains in this list originate from one sample, sequenced in a study of T cell responses to AZD1222 COVID-19 vaccine. TCRdb's copy holds only in-frame clones and misses some; the assay was immunoSEQ multiplex PCR. The data show over 150,000 clones, with just under 95% seen just once and about 1% held by the top ten. Here the sequenced sample was peripheral blood, taken 28 days after the second dose of the MenACWY control vaccine. These receptors originate from an adult who received the MenACWY meningococcal vaccine as a control.

V and J are TRBV12-5 and TRBJ1-6; D remains unclear. V lost 7 bases and J 4 bases, leaving 11 bases between the germline ends. The CDR3 consists of 14 residues. Germline V lookup: CDR1 LGHNT, CDR2 FRNRAP. The CDR3 reads CASAQGGYNSPLHF. CDR3 DNA: TGTGCTAGTGCCCAAGGAGGTTATAATTCACCCCTCCACTTT.

A single count supports this clone. V gene TRBV30 combines with J gene TRBJ2-2; weak D call: TRBD1 (5 bases). From germline, CDR1 is GTSNPN and CDR2 SVGIG (reference sequence). This CDR3 contains 13 residues. Trimming stripped 0 bases from V and 7 bases from J, with 9 bases between. The CDR3 spells CAWSVGVDGELFF. In DNA, the CDR3 is TGTGCCTGGAGTGTAGGGGTAGACGGGGAGCTGTTTTTT. Full variable domain (outside the CDR3, taken from reference TRBV30 and TRBJ2-2): SQTIHQWPATLVQPVGSPLSLECTVEGTSNPNLYWYRQAAGRGLQLLFYSVGIGQISSEVPQNLSASRPQDRQFILSSKKLLLSDSGFYLCAWSVGVDGELFFGEGSRLTVL.

The chain joins TRBV28 to TRBJ1-5, with unresolved D. V was shortened by 3 bases and J by 6 bases, with 6 bases between the two germline ends. The CDR3 covers 12 residues. CDR1 is MDHEN, CDR2 SYDVKM, per germline. This chain's CDR3 is CASSLGIQPQHF. The CDR3 nucleotides read TGTGCCAGCAGTTTGGGGATTCAGCCCCAGCATTTT. The entire variable domain, with the rest obtained from reference TRBV28 and TRBJ1-5, is as follows: DVKVTQSSRYLVKRTGEKVFLECVQDMDHENMFWYRQDPGLGLRLIYFSYDVKMKEKGDIPEGYSVSREKKERFSLILESASTNQTSMYLCASSLGIQPQHFGDGTRLSIL.

The chain carries TRBV12-3 or TRBV12-4 and TRBJ2-7; D gene uncertain. The ends were cut back, 1 base at V and 7 bases at J, with 8 bases in the middle. The CDR3 totals 12 residues. The CDR3 DNA reads TGTGCCAGCAGTTTAGGGGTTGGGGAGCAGTACTTC. This translates into CASSLGVGEQYF.

The chain combines TRBV5-5 with TRBJ1-2; D uncertain. The CDR3 is 14 residues long. With 4 bases removed from V and 6 bases from J, the gap between germline ends came to 16 bases. Germline CDR1 reads SGHKS; CDR2 reads YYEKEE (reference sequence). CDR3: CASSVSPDAHGYTF. The CDR3 DNA is TGTGCCAGCAGCGTCTCGCCGGACGCACATGGCTACACCTTC.

The chain is built from TRBV6-1 and TRBJ1-6; the match to TRBD1 covers 9 bases. Trimming at V came to 4 bases and at J to 7 bases, leaving 8 bases not matched to a gene. The germline CDR1 and CDR2 sequences are MNHNS and SASEGT. The CDR3 extends over 16 amino acids. CDR3 residues: CASSVIQGASNSPLHF. The CDR3 DNA sequence: TGTGCCAGCAGTGTTATACAGGGGGCGAGCAATTCACCCCTCCACTTT.

V is TRBV27 and J is TRBJ1-5; D uncertain. The CDR3 is 12 amino acids. Germline CDR1 MNHEY, CDR2 SMNVEV (reference sequence). V dropped 1 base and J dropped 9 bases, with 7 bases sitting between them. DNA for the CDR3: TGTGCCAGCAGTTTATTTCGGGGGCCCCAGCATTTT. This codes for CASSLFRGPQHF.

V gene TRBV7-6 combines with J gene TRBJ1-1; no definite D call. V lost 5 bases and J lost 2, with 12 bases in between. Germline V CDR1 and CDR2: SGHVS, FNYEAQ. The CDR3 loop spans 14 amino acids. CDR3 in amino acids: CASSPQEGNTEAFF. The CDR3 coding sequence is TGTGCCAGCAGCCCCCAGGAGGGTAACACTGAAGCTTTCTTT.

This sequence joins TRBV19 and TRBJ1-6, with 7 nucleotides matching TRBD1. The CDR3 extends over 15 amino acids. CDR1 is LNHDA, CDR2 SQIVND, per germline (reference sequence). With 6 bases clipped from V and 7 bases from J, the junction kept 9 bases outside the gene matches. DNA for the CDR3: TGTGCCAGTAGCAAAATGGGACAGCCGAATTCACCCCTCCACTTT. Amino acid sequence: CASSKMGQPNSPLHF.

The chain recombines TRBV6-6 with TRBJ1-5, with 7 bases matching TRBD1. CDR3 length equals 16 residues. Looked up from germline, CDR1 is MNHNY and CDR2 is SVGAGI (reference sequence). The V segment lost 4 bases and the J segment 5 bases; nucleotides outside the gene matches: 11. The CDR3 coding sequence is TGTGCCAGCAGTTCGACGGGACAGACTGGCGATCAGCCCCAGCATTTT. Translated: CASSSTGQTGDQPQHF.

J is TRBJ2-1 and V is TRBV11-3; 12 positions match TRBD2. Per the germline V gene, CDR1 is SGHNT and CDR2 is YENEEA. The CDR3 is made up of 16 amino acids. Germline trimming cut 5 bases from V and 6 bases from J; bases unmatched to any gene: 8. The CDR3 nucleotides are TGTGCCAGCAGCCGACTAGCGGGGGCCCTTTCCAATGAGCAGTTCTTC. Protein sequence: CASSRLAGALSNEQFF.

The chain uses TRBV18 and TRBJ2-7, with TRBD1 matching over 10 bases. This CDR3 has 17 amino acids. With V trimmed by 6 bases and J by 4 bases, 15 bases remained unmatched. The V gene's germline CDR1 is KGHSH and CDR2 LQKENI. The CDR3 DNA reads TGTGCCAGCTCTATCTGGGATTCGACAGGGGGCAGGTACGAGCAGTACTTC. Encoded protein: CASSIWDSTGGRYEQYF.

CDR3 in amino acids: CASSPRTGNTEAFF. CDR3 in DNA: TGCGCCAGCAGCCCGCGGACAGGGAACACTGAAGCTTTCTTT. The rearrangement uses TRBV5-1 and TRBJ1-1, with 7 bases that match TRBD1. The CDR3 contains 14 residues. V shed 4 bases, J shed 1 base, and the junction held 4 bases outside the gene matches. From germline, CDR1 is SGHRS and CDR2 YFSETQ.

This rearrangement joins TRBV28 to TRBJ1-2, with a possible D match to TRBD1 (5 bases). Trimming removed 3 bases from V and 3 bases from J, with 11 bases in between. Germline lookup yields CDR1 MDHEN and CDR2 SYDVKM. CDR3 size: 14 residues. The CDR3 bases are TGTGCCAGCAGTTTGCAGGGCATAGACTATGGCTACACCTTC. Its protein is CASSLQGIDYGYTF.

The CDR3 sequence is CASSVRDHNEKLFF. The CDR3 nucleotides read TGCGCCAGCAGTGTTCGGGACCATAATGAAAAACTGTTTTTT. The rearrangement uses TRBV10-2 and TRBJ1-4; tentatively, D is TRBD1 (5 bases). The CDR3 totals 14 residues. Per germline, CDR1 WSHSY and CDR2 SAAADI. V was shortened by 4 bases and J by 4 bases, with 10 bases between the two germline ends.